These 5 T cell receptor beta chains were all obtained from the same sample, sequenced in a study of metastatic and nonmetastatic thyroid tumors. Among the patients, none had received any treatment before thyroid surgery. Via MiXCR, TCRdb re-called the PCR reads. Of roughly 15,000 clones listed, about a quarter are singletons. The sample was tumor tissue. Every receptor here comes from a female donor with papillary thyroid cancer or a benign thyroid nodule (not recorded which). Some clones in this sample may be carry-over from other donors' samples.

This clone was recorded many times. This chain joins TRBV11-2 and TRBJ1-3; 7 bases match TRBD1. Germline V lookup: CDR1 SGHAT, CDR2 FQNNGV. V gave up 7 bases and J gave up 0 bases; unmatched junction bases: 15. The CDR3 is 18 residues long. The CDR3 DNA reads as TGTGCCAGCACCGCTGACCGACCGGGACAGCTCTCTGGAAACACCATATATTTT. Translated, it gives CASTADRPGQLSGNTIYF. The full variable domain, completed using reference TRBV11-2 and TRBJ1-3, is EAGVAQSPRYKIIEKRQSVAFWCNPISGHATLYWYQQILGQGPKLLIQFQNNGVVDDSQLPKDRFSAERLKGVDSTLKIQPAKLEDSAVYLCASTADRPGQLSGNTIYFGEGSWLTVV.

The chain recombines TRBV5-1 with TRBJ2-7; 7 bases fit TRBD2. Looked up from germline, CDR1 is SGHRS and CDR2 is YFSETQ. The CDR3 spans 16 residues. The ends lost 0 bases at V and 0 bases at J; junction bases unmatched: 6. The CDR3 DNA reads TGCGCCAGCAGCTTGGGAGCTAGCGGTCTCTCCTACGAGCAGTACTTC. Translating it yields CASSLGASGLSYEQYF.

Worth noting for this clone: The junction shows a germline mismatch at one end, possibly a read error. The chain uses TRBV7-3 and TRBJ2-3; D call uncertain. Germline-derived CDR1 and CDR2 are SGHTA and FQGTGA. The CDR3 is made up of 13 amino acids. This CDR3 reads CASSLLCTYTQYF. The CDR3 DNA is TGTGCCAGCAGCTTACTGTGCACATATACGCAGTATTTT.

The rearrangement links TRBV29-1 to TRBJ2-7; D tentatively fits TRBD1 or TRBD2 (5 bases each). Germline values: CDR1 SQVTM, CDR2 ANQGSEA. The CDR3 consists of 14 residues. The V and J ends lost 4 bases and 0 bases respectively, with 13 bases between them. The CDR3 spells CSVGGTWSSYEQYF. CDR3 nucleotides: TGCAGCGTTGGTGGGACGTGGAGCTCCTACGAGCAGTACTTC.

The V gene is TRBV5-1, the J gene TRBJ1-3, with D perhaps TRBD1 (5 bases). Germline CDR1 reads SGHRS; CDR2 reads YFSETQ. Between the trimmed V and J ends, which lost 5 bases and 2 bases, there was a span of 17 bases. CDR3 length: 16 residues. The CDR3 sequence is CASSQQVSGAGNTIYF. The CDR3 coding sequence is TGCGCCAGCAGTCAACAGGTATCGGGCGCTGGAAACACCATATATTTT.